The next 30 T cell receptor beta chains were all read from a single sample in a study of blood T cell repertoires in COVID-19. Sequenced by immunoSEQ multiplex PCR; TCRdb stores in-frame clones only, minus some. The sample records about 50,000 clones, roughly 91% being singletons. Sequenced input: peripheral blood. These receptors all come from a human donor in a cohort sampled during active COVID-19.

This clone showed up just a few times. This rearrangement joins TRBV28 to TRBJ1-5; no clear D gene. The CDR3 contains 14 residues. Trimming removed 3 bases at V and 7 bases at J, with 13 bases between. Germline V CDR1 and CDR2: MDHEN, SYDVKM. The CDR3 nucleotides read TGTGCCAGCAGTTTCGTATCGGGAAGACAGCCCCAGCATTTT. Translating it yields CASSFVSGRQPQHF.

In regard to this clone: Other DNA sequences within the sample encode an identical CDR3. The gene calls are TRBV14 and TRBJ1-2; 9 nucleotides line up with TRBD1. From germline, CDR1 is SGHDN and CDR2 FVKESK. Trimming took 4 bases from V and 6 from J; bases not matched to a gene: 12. The CDR3 has 16 residues. As DNA, the CDR3 is TGTGCCAGCAGCCCAAAGGGAACAGGGGGCGTTGATGGCTACACCTTC. This sequence encodes CASSPKGTGGVDGYTF.

The CDR3 bases are TGTGCCAGCAGCCGTCCCGGGACAGGGACGGGAGAAGAGACCCAGTACTTC. Its translation is CASSRPGTGTGEETQYF. The genes are TRBV14 and TRBJ2-5; 9 bases agree with TRBD1. Germline trimming cut 4 bases from V and 3 bases from J; bases unmatched to any gene: 12. The CDR3 runs to 17 residues. Per the germline V gene, CDR1 is SGHDN and CDR2 is FVKESK. The full variable domain, completed using reference TRBV14 and TRBJ2-5, is EAGVTQFPSHSVIEKGQTVTLRCDPISGHDNLYWYRRVMGKEIKFLLHFVKESKQDESGMPNNRFLAERTGGTYSTLKVQPAELEDSGVYFCASSRPGTGTGEETQYFGPGTRLLVL.

The chain is built from TRBV6-5 and TRBJ1-6; 9 positions match TRBD1. Germline V CDR1 and CDR2: MNHEY, SVGAGI. This CDR3 has 14 residues. V gave up 6 bases and J gave up 10 bases; unmatched junction bases: 7. The CDR3 reads CASSKTGGGSPLHF. The CDR3 DNA sequence: TGTGCCAGCAGCAAGACAGGGGGTGGATCACCCCTCCACTTT.

On this clone: One junction end does not reproduce the germline sequence, and a read error may be involved. The chain uses TRBV7-2 and TRBJ2-1; 7 nucleotides agree with TRBD1. Per germline, CDR1 SGHTA and CDR2 FQGNSA. This CDR3 region has 16 residues. This CDR3 is CASSVAGTENYNEQFF. CDR3 DNA sequence: TGTGCCAGCAGCGTAGCCGGGACAGAAAACTACAATGAGCAGTTCTTC.

The V gene is TRBV3-1 (or the pseudogene TRBV3-2), the J gene TRBJ2-7, with unresolved D. V gave up 4 bases and J gave up 1 base, with 8 bases separating them. The CDR3 has 13 amino acids. Germline V gene sequence: CDR1 LGHDT, CDR2 YNNKEL (reference sequence). The CDR3 DNA sequence: TGTGCCAGCAGCCGACCAGGATCCTACGAGCAGTACGTC. Encoded protein: CASSRPGSYEQYV.

The V call is TRBV5-1, the J call TRBJ2-2; 7 bases line up with TRBD1. CDR1 and CDR2 (germline): SGHRS, YFSETQ. Losses at the gene ends were 3 bases for V and 2 bases for J; bases not matched to a gene: 7. The CDR3 consists of 16 residues. The CDR3 sequence is CASSWGTVRNTGELFF. The CDR3, as DNA: TGCGCCAGCAGCTGGGGGACAGTTAGAAACACCGGGGAGCTGTTTTTT. Full variable domain (missing parts from reference TRBV5-1 and TRBJ2-2): KAGVTQTPRYLIKTRGQQVTLSCSPISGHRSVSWYQQTPGQGLQFLFEYFSETQRNKGNFPGRFSGRQFSNSRSEMNVSTLELGDSALYLCASSWGTVRNTGELFFGEGSRLTVL.

The chain joins TRBV7-8 to TRBJ2-5; D ambiguous. Germline V gene lookup returns CDR1 SGHVS and CDR2 FQNEAQ. This CDR3 contains 15 residues. The V gene lost 3 bases and the J gene lost 1 base, with 12 bases spanning the gap. The CDR3 bases are TGTGCCAGCAGCTTTCGCGGCTTTGCCCAAGAGACCCAGTACTTC. Protein sequence: CASSFRGFAQETQYF.

The chain uses TRBV29-1 and TRBJ2-3; no firm D call. Germline V gene data show CDR1 as SQVTM and CDR2 as ANQGSEA. The V gene lost 6 bases and the J gene lost 4 bases, with 14 bases spanning the gap. The CDR3 totals 13 residues. The CDR3 loop reads CSVAGSPPDTQYF. CDR3 sequence (DNA): TGCAGCGTGGCCGGGTCCCCCCCAGATACGCAGTATTTT.

This rearrangement joins TRBV11-3 to TRBJ2-7; no clear D. V gave up 1 base and J gave up 4 bases, with 5 bases separating them. Germline V CDR1 and CDR2: SGHNT, YENEEA. The length of the CDR3 is 12 residues. The DNA for the CDR3 is TGTGCCAGCAGCTTAGTCAGTTACGAGCAGTACGTC. It encodes CASSLVSYEQYV.

The chain couples TRBV27 to TRBJ2-3; 9 positions agree with TRBD1. V shed 5 bases and J 6 bases; nucleotides not matched to a gene: 12. CDR1 is MNHEY, CDR2 SMNVEV, per germline (reference sequence). There are 16 residues in the CDR3. This chain's CDR3 is CASSIPGQGGKDTQYF. The CDR3 nucleotides read TGTGCCAGCAGTATTCCGGGACAGGGTGGGAAGGATACGCAGTATTTT.

The V call is TRBV5-4, the J call TRBJ2-7; the match to TRBD2 covers 10 bases. V gave up 4 bases and J gave up 0 bases; unmatched junction bases: 4. CDR3 length: 15 residues. Germline-derived CDR1 and CDR2 are SGHNT and YYREEE (reference sequence). The CDR3 nucleotides are TGTGCCAGCAGCCTTTCTAGCGGGAGCTCCTACGAGCAGTACTTC. This gives the protein CASSLSSGSSYEQYF.

V gene TRBV6-2 or TRBV6-3 combines with J gene TRBJ2-1, with 12 bases fitting TRBD2. Germline values: CDR1 MNHEY, CDR2 SVGEGT. The CDR3 extends over 17 amino acids. Trimming cost V 4 bases and J 8 bases; bases outside gene matches: 12. The CDR3 sequence is CASSSPGSSGGAYEQFF. CDR3 coding DNA: TGTGCCAGCAGTTCCCCAGGATCTAGCGGGGGGGCTTATGAGCAGTTCTTC.

The gene calls are TRBV19 and TRBJ2-2, with TRBD2 matching 7 bases. Germline V gene lookup returns CDR1 LNHDA and CDR2 SQIVND (reference sequence). The length of the CDR3 is 16 residues. J gave up 10 bases and V 7 bases, and 18 bases lay outside the gene matches. The CDR3 DNA reads as TGTGCCAGTACCACCCGGCCGCTAGCGGTCCTCCCGGAGCTGTTTTTT. Translation gives CASTTRPLAVLPELFF. Full variable domain (remainder filled in from reference TRBV19 and TRBJ2-2): DGGITQSPKYLFRKEGQNVTLSCEQNLNHDAMYWYRQDPGQGLRLIYYSQIVNDFQKGDIAEGYSVSREKKESFPLTVTSAQKNPTAFYLCASTTRPLAVLPELFFGEGSRLTVL.

DNA of the CDR3: TGTGCCAGCCGGGACAGGGAAAGCACAGATACGCAGTATTTT. Amino acids: CASRDRESTDTQYF. The chain joins TRBV27 to TRBJ2-3, with 9 bases fitting TRBD1. Germline loops: CDR1 MNHEY, CDR2 SMNVEV (reference sequence). The CDR3 runs to 14 residues. Trimming removed 8 bases from V and 0 bases from J; junction bases left unmatched: 3.

V and J are TRBV6-5 and TRBJ2-3; TRBD2 might be the D (6 bases). This CDR3 spans 15 amino acids. From germline, CDR1 is MNHEY and CDR2 SVGAGI. Trimming removed 6 bases at V and 1 base at J, with 14 bases between. CDR3 region: CASSSHRGGTDTQYF. The CDR3 DNA is TGTGCCAGCAGCTCTCACCGCGGGGGCACAGATACGCAGTATTTT.

V and J are TRBV11-3 and TRBJ2-1, with TRBD2 matching over 7 bases. V gave up 5 bases and J gave up 3 bases; unmatched junction bases: 7. CDR1 and CDR2 (germline): SGHNT, YENEEA. This CDR3 has 15 residues. Written as DNA, the CDR3 is TGTGCCAGCAGCCAAAGCGGGGCGGGCTACAATGAGCAGTTCTTC. Translated, it gives CASSQSGAGYNEQFF. The whole variable domain, filled in from reference TRBV11-3 and TRBJ2-1, reads EAGVVQSPRYKIIEKKQPVAFWCNPISGHNTLYWYLQNLGQGPELLIRYENEEAVDDSQLPKDRFSAERLKGVDSTLKIQPAELGDSAVYLCASSQSGAGYNEQFFGPGTRLTVL.

The chain recombines TRBV6-5 with TRBJ2-3; unclear D gene. In germline, CDR1 is MNHEY, CDR2 SVGAGI. V was cut by 6 bases and J by 1 base, with 8 bases left in between. The CDR3 consists of 13 residues. CDR3 nucleotide sequence: TGTGCCAGCAGCCTACAGCGCACAGATACGCAGTATTTT. This codes for CASSLQRTDTQYF.

The chain recombines TRBV11-3 with TRBJ2-5; 7 positions match TRBD1. Germline CDR1 SGHNT, CDR2 YENEEA. The CDR3 spans 16 residues. With V trimmed by 3 bases and J by 5 bases, 12 bases remained unmatched. The CDR3 region has the DNA TGTGCCAGCAGCTTCTCCCATTCCCTCAGGGGGGAGACCCAGTACTTC. As protein: CASSFSHSLRGETQYF. Variable domain in full (rest from reference TRBV11-3 and TRBJ2-5): EAGVVQSPRYKIIEKKQPVAFWCNPISGHNTLYWYLQNLGQGPELLIRYENEEAVDDSQLPKDRFSAERLKGVDSTLKIQPAELGDSAVYLCASSFSHSLRGETQYFGPGTRLLVL.

The chain has TRBV15 and TRBJ2-7, with D unclear. The CDR3 consists of 15 residues. The germline gives CDR1 LNHNV, CDR2 YYDKDF (reference sequence). The V end lost 1 base, the J end lost 0 bases, and 10 bases lay between the germline ends. CDR3 sequence reads: CATSRAQTGSYEQYV. CDR3 coding DNA: TGTGCCACCAGCAGAGCTCAGACTGGCTCCTACGAGCAGTACGTC.

This chain connects TRBV6-2 or TRBV6-3 to TRBJ1-2, with TRBD1 matching 8 bases. With V trimmed by 1 base and J by 5 bases, 6 bases remained unmatched. CDR1 MNHEY and CDR2 SVGEGT come from the germline V gene. The CDR3 runs to 15 residues. CDR3 nucleotides: TGTGCCAGCAGTTACTGGTCAGGGGGCGCTTATGGCTACACCTTC. Translated, it gives CASSYWSGGAYGYTF.

The CDR3 coding sequence is TGTGCCAGCAGTTTCCGCAGCTCTGGAAACACCATATATTTT. This encodes CASSFRSSGNTIYF. The V gene is TRBV28, the J gene TRBJ1-3; unclear D gene. Trimming pared 3 bases from V and 0 bases from J, leaving 6 bases between. CDR1 and CDR2 (germline): MDHEN, SYDVKM. The CDR3 runs to 14 residues. The full variable domain, in which reference TRBV28 and TRBJ1-3 provide the parts outside the CDR3, is DVKVTQSSRYLVKRTGEKVFLECVQDMDHENMFWYRQDPGLGLRLIYFSYDVKMKEKGDIPEGYSVSREKKERFSLILESASTNQTSMYLCASSFRSSGNTIYFGEGSWLTVV.

The V call is TRBV18, the J call TRBJ2-3; 15 positions match TRBD2. This CDR3 has 16 residues. In germline, CDR1 is KGHSH, CDR2 LQKENI. Trimming at V came to 3 bases and at J to 6 bases, leaving 4 bases not matched to a gene. This CDR3 is CASSPRTSGRADTQYF. The CDR3 coding sequence is TGTGCCAGCTCACCCCGGACTAGCGGGAGGGCTGATACGCAGTATTTT.

A single count supports this clone. V is TRBV12-3 or TRBV12-4 and J is TRBJ1-1; 9 positions agree with TRBD1. The CDR3 loop spans 13 amino acids. After removal of 7 bases from V and 4 bases from J, the junction contained 4 bases not matched to a gene. Here the CDR3 DNA reads TGTGCCAGCACCCTGACAGGGGGCACTGAAGCTTTCTTT. Its protein product is CASTLTGGTEAFF.

The V and J genes are TRBV2 and TRBJ2-7, with TRBD1 as a possible D gene (6 bases). Germline V gene sequence: CDR1 SNHLY, CDR2 FYNNEI. V gave up 5 bases and J gave up 2 bases, with 13 bases separating them. The CDR3 is 14 amino acids. The CDR3 reads CASSIQGPTYEQYV. The DNA of the CDR3 is TGTGCCAGCAGTATTCAGGGGCCAACCTACGAGCAGTACGTC.

CDR3 in amino acids: CASSVAGTSTDTQYF. CDR3 coding DNA: TGTGCCAGCAGCGTAGCGGGGACTAGCACAGATACGCAGTATTTT. The J gene is TRBJ2-3, the V gene TRBV11-2; 8 positions match TRBD2. Unmatched junction bases numbered 4, after V lost 5 bases and J lost 0 bases. Per germline, CDR1 SGHAT and CDR2 FQNNGV. The CDR3 runs 15 residues.

A single count supports this clone. CDR3 coding DNA: TGTGCCAGCAACGGACTAGCGGGTATCGGGGATACGCAGTATTTT. It codes for CASNGLAGIGDTQYF. J is TRBJ2-3 and V is TRBV7-2, with 11 bases aligning to TRBD2. Unmatched junction bases numbered 9, after V lost 7 bases and J lost 6 bases. Germline V CDR1 and CDR2: SGHTA, FQGNSA. The CDR3 totals 15 residues.

V usage is TRBV11-2 and J usage is TRBJ1-6; D perhaps matches TRBD1 (6 bases). Germline lookup yields CDR1 SGHAT and CDR2 FQNNGV. This CDR3 comprises 15 residues. V was clipped by 7 bases and J by 5 bases, with 15 bases between them. As DNA, the CDR3 is TGTGCCAGCACGCTGCGGGGGCGCGATAATTCACCCCTCCACTTT. Its protein product is CASTLRGRDNSPLHF. The complete variable domain, with remaining parts taken from reference TRBV11-2 and TRBJ1-6, reads EAGVAQSPRYKIIEKRQSVAFWCNPISGHATLYWYQQILGQGPKLLIQFQNNGVVDDSQLPKDRFSAERLKGVDSTLKIQPAKLEDSAVYLCASTLRGRDNSPLHFGNGTRLTVT.

The rearrangement uses TRBV2 and TRBJ1-2; TRBD1 agrees at 8 bases. Germline CDR1 SNHLY, CDR2 FYNNEI. After removal of 6 bases from V and 4 bases from J, the junction contained 13 bases not matched to a gene. This CDR3 region has 16 residues. In nucleotides, the CDR3 is TGTGCCAGCAGCGACGTCGACAGGGGCTTAATCTATGGCTACACCTTC. As protein: CASSDVDRGLIYGYTF.

The CDR3 nucleotides are TGCGCCAGCAAAACAGGAGGGATGAACACTGAAGCTTTCTTT. This codes for CASKTGGMNTEAFF. The chain couples TRBV5-1 to TRBJ1-1; D perhaps matches TRBD1 (5 bases). Trimming left V 6 bases short and J 0 bases short, with 12 bases between. Germline lookup yields CDR1 SGHRS and CDR2 YFSETQ. The CDR3 is 14 amino acids.